Presented here are 9 T cell receptor beta chains from one specimen sequenced in a study of OX40 agonist ivuxolimab in advanced cancers. Clones were sequenced by immunoSEQ multiplex PCR, and TCRdb holds only the in-frame ones, with some missing. Found here are tens of thousands of clones, about 90% of them singletons; the top ten hold approximately 0.5%. The sample was CD4+ or CD8+ T cells sorted from blood, taken in a trial of the OX40 agonist ivuxolimab. These receptors were taken from an adult with an advanced solid tumor such as melanoma, head and neck, liver or kidney cancer.

V gene TRBV19 combines with J gene TRBJ2-5, with 11 bases identical to TRBD2. Germline-derived CDR1 and CDR2 are LNHDA and SQIVND (reference sequence). The CDR3 extends over 15 amino acids. Unmatched junction bases numbered 7, after V lost 6 bases and J lost 4 bases. The CDR3 spells CASSPGGTSGETQYF. The CDR3 DNA follows: TGTGCCAGTAGCCCTGGGGGGACTAGCGGAGAGACCCAGTACTTC.

The chain combines TRBV15 with TRBJ2-7; D remains unclear. The CDR3 is made up of 13 amino acids. CDR1 is LNHNV, CDR2 YYDKDF, per germline (reference sequence). Trimming took off 3 bases at V and 2 bases at J, with 8 bases between the two ends. CDR3: CATSRAVAYEQYF. CDR3 bases: TGTGCCACCAGCAGGGCGGTAGCCTACGAGCAGTACTTC.

The V gene is TRBV5-1, the J gene TRBJ2-2; D is uncertain. The germline gives CDR1 SGHRS, CDR2 YFSETQ. V was shortened by 5 bases and J by 1 base, with 12 bases between the two germline ends. The CDR3 spans 15 residues. CDR3 region: CASRRQSLNTGELFF. CDR3 nucleotide sequence: TGCGCCAGCAGGCGGCAGTCCCTGAACACCGGGGAGCTGTTTTTT.

The genes are TRBV7-9 and TRBJ2-6; D tentatively reads TRBD1 or TRBD2 (5 bases each). The CDR3 has 15 amino acids. V lost 5 bases and J 4 bases, leaving 12 bases between the germline ends. The germline V gene has CDR1 SEHNR and CDR2 FQNEAQ (reference sequence). The CDR3 DNA reads as TGTGCCAGCAGCCCCCACGGGGCAGGGGCCAACGTCCTGACTTTC. Translated, it gives CASSPHGAGANVLTF.

V is TRBV5-1 and J is TRBJ2-7; tentative D call: TRBD2 (5 bases). CDR3 length: 14 residues. Germline V gene data show CDR1 as SGHRS and CDR2 as YFSETQ. The V gene lost 0 bases and the J gene lost 6 bases, with 13 bases spanning the gap. In nucleotides, the CDR3 is TGCGCCAGCAGCTTGGGAGGAGGCCGGGTCGAGCAGTACTTC. Protein sequence: CASSLGGGRVEQYF.

This rearrangement joins TRBV19 to TRBJ1-5, with 9 bases identical to TRBD1. The CDR3 runs to 16 residues. Per germline, CDR1 LNHDA and CDR2 SQIVND (reference sequence). J lost 2 bases, V lost 10 bases, and 12 bases had no gene match. CDR3 bases: TGTGCCACCCTGGACAGGGGAAGGTCGGGCAATCAGCCCCAGCATTTT. It translates to CATLDRGRSGNQPQHF.

V is TRBV28 and J is TRBJ2-3, with TRBD1 matching 10 bases. J lost 1 base, V lost 5 bases, and 6 bases had no gene match. Per the germline V gene, CDR1 is MDHEN and CDR2 is SYDVKM. CDR3 length: 16 amino acids. The DNA of the CDR3 is TGTGCCAGCAGTCAGACAGGGGGCGGTGGCACAGATACGCAGTATTTT. It specifies CASSQTGGGGTDTQYF. The full variable domain, in which reference TRBV28 and TRBJ2-3 provide the parts outside the CDR3, is DVKVTQSSRYLVKRTGEKVFLECVQDMDHENMFWYRQDPGLGLRLIYFSYDVKMKEKGDIPEGYSVSREKKERFSLILESASTNQTSMYLCASSQTGGGGTDTQYFGPGTRLTVL.

V usage is TRBV11-3 and J usage is TRBJ1-1, with D unclear. The germline CDR1 and CDR2 sequences are SGHNT and YENEEA. The CDR3 contains 13 residues. V lost 5 bases and J 4 bases, leaving 11 bases between the germline ends. The CDR3 here is CASSVYSSTEAFF. The DNA of the CDR3 is TGTGCCAGCAGCGTATACTCTTCCACTGAAGCTTTCTTT.

The chain is built from TRBV5-1 and TRBJ2-1; TRBD2 agrees at 8 bases. The CDR3 length is 18 residues. CDR1 is SGHRS and CDR2 is YFSETQ in the germline V gene. Trimming took 4 bases from V and 4 from J; bases not matched to a gene: 16. CDR3 sequence (DNA): TGCGCCAGCAGCGATGGAGGGAAGCGGGGGACTACATACAATGAGCAGTTCTTC. Its translation: CASSDGGKRGTTYNEQFF. Drawing the rest from reference TRBV5-1 and TRBJ2-1, the complete variable domain is KAGVTQTPRYLIKTRGQQVTLSCSPISGHRSVSWYQQTPGQGLQFLFEYFSETQRNKGNFPGRFSGRQFSNSRSEMNVSTLELGDSALYLCASSDGGKRGTTYNEQFFGPGTRLTVL.